This T cell receptor beta chain was obtained from a study of identical twins. Study-wide results and caveats: It was cross-sectional statistical analysis, not following the same donors, that the conclusions relied on. There was an excess of low generation probability in the out-of-frame alpha sequences that twins shared.

CDR3 length: 12 amino acids. Per germline, CDR1 SQVTM and CDR2 ANQGSEA. Regarding this clonotype: The antigen remains unidentified. A junction boundary mismatches the germline segment, possibly from a read error.

A universal primer site arose from template switching, and cDNA bore unique molecular identifiers. TCRdb processed the 5' RACE reads anew with MiXCR; each CDR3 protein has one entry. The sample has more than 350,000 distinct CDR3 sequences; approximately 8.8% are singletons. Sequenced material: naive T cells sorted from blood. This clonotype was sampled from a woman aged 45 to 65 in good health. The rearrangement links TRBV29-1 to TRBJ1-2; tentative D call: TRBD1 (6 bases). CDR3 DNA sequence: TGCGGCGTTGAATCAGGGGCGGGTGGCTACACCTTC. This sequence encodes CGVESGAGGYTF.